This TCR beta chain originates from a study of brain T cells in children with intractable seizures. Notes on the study in general: HCMV serostatus was not known, and viral specificity came from CDR3 similarity only.

The protocol was immunoSEQ multiplex PCR, while the TCRdb copy is restricted to in-frame clones and leaves out a portion. The sample records tens of thousands of clones, roughly 91% being singletons. This clone was counted a single time. Its antigen is as yet unknown. Trimming took 4 bases from V and 7 from J; bases not matched to a gene: 13. The CDR3 totals 17 residues. Germline V gene lookup returns CDR1 ENHRY and CDR2 SYGVKD. The sequenced cases were selected for having the highest brain T cell transcript signatures. Before surgery, patients took at least one anti-epileptic drug. V gene TRBV10-3 combines with J gene TRBJ2-1; 10 nucleotides align to TRBD1. The sample was peripheral blood, taken at surgery. This TCR came from a boy under two years old with tuberous sclerosis and intractable seizures. The CDR3 protein is CAISAPGQGTFRNEQFF. Here the CDR3 DNA reads TGTGCCATCAGTGCGCCGGGACAGGGGACCTTCAGGAATGAGCAGTTCTTC.